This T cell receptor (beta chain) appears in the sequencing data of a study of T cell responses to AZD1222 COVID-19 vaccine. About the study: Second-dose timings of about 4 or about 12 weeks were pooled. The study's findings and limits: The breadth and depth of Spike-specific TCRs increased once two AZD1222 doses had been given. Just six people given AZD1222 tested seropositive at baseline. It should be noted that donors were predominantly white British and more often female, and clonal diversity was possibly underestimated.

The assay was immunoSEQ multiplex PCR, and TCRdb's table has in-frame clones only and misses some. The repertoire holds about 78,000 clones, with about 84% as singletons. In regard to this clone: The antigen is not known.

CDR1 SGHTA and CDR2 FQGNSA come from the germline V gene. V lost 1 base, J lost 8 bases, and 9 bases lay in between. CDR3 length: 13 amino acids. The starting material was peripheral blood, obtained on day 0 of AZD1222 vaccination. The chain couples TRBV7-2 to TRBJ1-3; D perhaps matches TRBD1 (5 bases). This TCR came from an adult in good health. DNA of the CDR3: TGTGCCAGCAGCTTAGTGGGACCCGACACCATATATTTT. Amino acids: CASSLVGPDTIYF. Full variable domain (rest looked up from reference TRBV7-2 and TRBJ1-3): GAGVSQSPSNKVTEKGKDVELRCDPISGHTALYWYRQSLGQGLEFLIYFQGNSAPDKSGLPSDRFSAERTGGSVSTLTIQRTQQEDSAVYLCASSLVGPDTIYFGEGSWLTVV.